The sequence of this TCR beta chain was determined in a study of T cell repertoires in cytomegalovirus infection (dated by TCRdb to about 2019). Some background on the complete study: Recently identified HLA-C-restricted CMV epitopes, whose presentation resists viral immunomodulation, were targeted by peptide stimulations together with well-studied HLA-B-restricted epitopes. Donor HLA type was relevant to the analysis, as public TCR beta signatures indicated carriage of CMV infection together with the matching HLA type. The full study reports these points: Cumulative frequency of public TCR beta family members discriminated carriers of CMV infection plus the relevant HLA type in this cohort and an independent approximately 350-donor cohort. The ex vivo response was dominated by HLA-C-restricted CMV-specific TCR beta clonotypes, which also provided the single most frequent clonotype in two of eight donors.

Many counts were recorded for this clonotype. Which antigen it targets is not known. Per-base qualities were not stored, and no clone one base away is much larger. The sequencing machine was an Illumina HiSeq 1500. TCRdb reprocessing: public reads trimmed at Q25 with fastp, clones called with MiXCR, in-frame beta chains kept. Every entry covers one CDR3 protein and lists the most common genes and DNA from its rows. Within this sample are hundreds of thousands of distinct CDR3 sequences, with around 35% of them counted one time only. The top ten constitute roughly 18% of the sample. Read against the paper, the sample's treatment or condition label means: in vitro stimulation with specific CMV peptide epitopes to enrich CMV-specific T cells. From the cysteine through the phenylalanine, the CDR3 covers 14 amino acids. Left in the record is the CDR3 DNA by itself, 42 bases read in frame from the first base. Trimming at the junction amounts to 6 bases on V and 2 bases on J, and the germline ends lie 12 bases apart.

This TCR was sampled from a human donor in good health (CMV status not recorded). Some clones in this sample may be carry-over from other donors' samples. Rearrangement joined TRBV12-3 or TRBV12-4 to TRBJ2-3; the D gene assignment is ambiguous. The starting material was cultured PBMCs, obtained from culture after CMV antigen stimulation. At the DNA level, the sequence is TGTGCCAGCAGCCCCGGGCTTGACACAGATACGCAGTATTTT. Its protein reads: CASSPGLDTDTQYF.